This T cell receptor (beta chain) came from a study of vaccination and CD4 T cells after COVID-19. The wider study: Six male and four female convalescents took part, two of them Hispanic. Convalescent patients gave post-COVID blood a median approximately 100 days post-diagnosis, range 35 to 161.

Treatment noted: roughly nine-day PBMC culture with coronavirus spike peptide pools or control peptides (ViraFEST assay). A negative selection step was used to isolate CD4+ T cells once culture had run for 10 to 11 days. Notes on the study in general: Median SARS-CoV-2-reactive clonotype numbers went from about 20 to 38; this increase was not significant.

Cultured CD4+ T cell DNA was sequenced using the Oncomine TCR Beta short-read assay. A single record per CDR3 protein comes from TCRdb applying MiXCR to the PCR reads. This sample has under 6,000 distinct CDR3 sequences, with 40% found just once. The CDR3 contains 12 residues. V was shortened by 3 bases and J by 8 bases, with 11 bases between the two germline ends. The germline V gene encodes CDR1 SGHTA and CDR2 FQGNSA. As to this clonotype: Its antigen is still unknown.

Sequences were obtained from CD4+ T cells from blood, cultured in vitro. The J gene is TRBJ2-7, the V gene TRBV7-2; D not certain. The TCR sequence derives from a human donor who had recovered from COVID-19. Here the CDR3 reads CASSFQPPQQYF. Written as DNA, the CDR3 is TGTGCCAGCAGCTTCCAGCCCCCTCAGCAGTACTTC.